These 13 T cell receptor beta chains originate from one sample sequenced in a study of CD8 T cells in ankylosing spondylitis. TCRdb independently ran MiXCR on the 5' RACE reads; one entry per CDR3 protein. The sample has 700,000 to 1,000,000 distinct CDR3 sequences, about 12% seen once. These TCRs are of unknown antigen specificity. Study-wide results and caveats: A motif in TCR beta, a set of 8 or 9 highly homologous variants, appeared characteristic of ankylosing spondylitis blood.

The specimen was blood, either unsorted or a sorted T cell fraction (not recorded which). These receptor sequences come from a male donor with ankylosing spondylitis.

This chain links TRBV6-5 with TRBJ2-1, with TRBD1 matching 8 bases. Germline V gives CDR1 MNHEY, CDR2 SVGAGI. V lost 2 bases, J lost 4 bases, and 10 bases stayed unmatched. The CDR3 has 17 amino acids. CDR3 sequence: CASSYPMGDRSYNEQFF. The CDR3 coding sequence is TGTGCCAGCAGTTACCCGATGGGGGACAGGAGTTACAATGAGCAGTTCTTC.

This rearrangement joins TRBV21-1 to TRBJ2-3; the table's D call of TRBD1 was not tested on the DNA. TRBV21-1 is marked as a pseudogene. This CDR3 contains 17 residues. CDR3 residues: CASSKSQPGRGTDTQYF. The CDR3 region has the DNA TGTGCCAGCAGCAAATCCCAACCGGGACGAGGGACAGATACGCAGTATTTT.

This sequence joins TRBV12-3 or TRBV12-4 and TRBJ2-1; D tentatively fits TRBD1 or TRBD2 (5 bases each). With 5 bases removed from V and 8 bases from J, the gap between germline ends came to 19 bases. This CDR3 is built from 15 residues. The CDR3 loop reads CASSPVRVGSDEQFF. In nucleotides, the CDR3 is TGTGCCAGCAGTCCCGTCAGGGTTGGTAGCGATGAGCAGTTCTTC.

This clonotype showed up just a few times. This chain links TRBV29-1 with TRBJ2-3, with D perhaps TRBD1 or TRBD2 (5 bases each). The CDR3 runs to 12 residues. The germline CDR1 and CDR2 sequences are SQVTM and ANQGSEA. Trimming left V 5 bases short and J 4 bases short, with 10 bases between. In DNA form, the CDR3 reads TGCAGCGTTAAAAGGGGACCAGATACGCAGTATTTT. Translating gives CSVKRGPDTQYF.

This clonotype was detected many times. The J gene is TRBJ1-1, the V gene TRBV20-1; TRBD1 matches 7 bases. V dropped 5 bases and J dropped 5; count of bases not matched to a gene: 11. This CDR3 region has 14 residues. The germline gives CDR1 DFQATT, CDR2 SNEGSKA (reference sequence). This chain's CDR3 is CSAHTSGGRTEAFF. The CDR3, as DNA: TGCAGTGCTCACACATCAGGGGGGAGGACTGAAGCTTTCTTT.

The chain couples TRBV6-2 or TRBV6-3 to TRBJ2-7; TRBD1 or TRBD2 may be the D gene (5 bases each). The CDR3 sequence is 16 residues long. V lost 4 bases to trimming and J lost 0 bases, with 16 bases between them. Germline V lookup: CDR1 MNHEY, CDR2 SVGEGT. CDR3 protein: CASSSPGRPGSYEQYF. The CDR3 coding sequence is TGTGCCAGCAGTTCCCCGGGGCGGCCAGGCTCCTACGAGCAGTACTTC.

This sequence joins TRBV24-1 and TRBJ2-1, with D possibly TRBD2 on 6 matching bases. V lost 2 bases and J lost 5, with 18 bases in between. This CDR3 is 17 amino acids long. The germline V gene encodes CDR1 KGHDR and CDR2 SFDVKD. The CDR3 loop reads CATSDSVAEGPHNEQFF. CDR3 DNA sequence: TGTGCCACCAGTGATTCTGTAGCGGAGGGTCCCCACAATGAGCAGTTCTTC.

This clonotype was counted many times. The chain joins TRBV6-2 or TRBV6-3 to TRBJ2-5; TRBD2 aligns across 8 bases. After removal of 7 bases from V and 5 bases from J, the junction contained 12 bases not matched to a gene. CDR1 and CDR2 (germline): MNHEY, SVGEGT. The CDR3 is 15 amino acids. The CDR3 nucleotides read TGTGCCAGCAACCGCGGGAGGAATGAGGTGGAGACCCAGTACTTC. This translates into CASNRGRNEVETQYF.

This CDR3 reads CASSVRAPNQPQHF. The CDR3 nucleotides are TGTGCCAGCAGTGTCCGGGCTCCGAATCAGCCCCAGCATTTT. This chain joins TRBV6-1 and TRBJ1-5, with no clear D. This CDR3 is built from 14 residues. Deletions cut 4 bases from V and 4 bases from J, with 11 bases between. Germline values: CDR1 MNHNS, CDR2 SASEGT.

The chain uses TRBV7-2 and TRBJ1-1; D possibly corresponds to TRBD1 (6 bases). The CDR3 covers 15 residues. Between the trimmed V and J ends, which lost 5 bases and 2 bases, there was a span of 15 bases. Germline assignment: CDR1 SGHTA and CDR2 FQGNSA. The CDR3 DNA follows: TGTGCCAGCAGCCCGAAACCACAGGGAAACACTGAAGCTTTCTTT. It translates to CASSPKPQGNTEAFF.

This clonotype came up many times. CDR3 region: CASSQDGSGQVPYNEQFF. The CDR3 bases are TGTGCCAGCAGCCAAGATGGTTCGGGACAGGTGCCCTACAATGAGCAGTTCTTC. The chain links TRBV4-2 to TRBJ2-1, with TRBD1 identical over 8 bases. The CDR3 sequence is 18 residues long. V gave up 0 bases and J gave up 2 bases; unmatched junction bases: 9. In germline, CDR1 is LGHNA, CDR2 YNFKEQ.

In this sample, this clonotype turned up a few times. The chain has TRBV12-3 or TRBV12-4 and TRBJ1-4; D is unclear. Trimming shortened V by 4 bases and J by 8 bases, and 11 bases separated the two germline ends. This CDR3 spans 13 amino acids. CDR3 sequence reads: CASSSTTREKLFF. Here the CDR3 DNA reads TGTGCCAGCAGTTCCACTACTCGGGAAAAACTGTTTTTT.

The CDR3 loop reads CASSPWTGATDTQYF. For the CDR3, the DNA is TGTGCCAGCAGCCCCTGGACAGGGGCCACAGATACGCAGTATTTT. The chain links TRBV9 to TRBJ2-3; 9 positions agree with TRBD1. The germline V gene has CDR1 SGDLS and CDR2 YYNGEE. The CDR3 has 15 residues. With 4 bases clipped from V and 2 bases from J, the junction kept 5 bases outside the gene matches.